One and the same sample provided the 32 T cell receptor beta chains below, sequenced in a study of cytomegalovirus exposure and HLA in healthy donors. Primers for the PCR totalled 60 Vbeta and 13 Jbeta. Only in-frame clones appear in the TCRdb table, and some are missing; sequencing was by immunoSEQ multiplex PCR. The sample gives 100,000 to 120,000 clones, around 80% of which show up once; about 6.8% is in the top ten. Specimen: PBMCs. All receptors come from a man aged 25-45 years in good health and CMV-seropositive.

CDR3 DNA sequence: TGTGCCAGCACCCGAGTACAGGGGGTTTACTCCTACGAGCAGTACTTC. Translated, it gives CASTRVQGVYSYEQYF. The chain combines TRBV11-2 with TRBJ2-7, with TRBD1 identical over 8 bases. V lost 7 bases to trimming and J lost 0 bases; unmatched junction nucleotides: 11. Per the germline V gene, CDR1 is SGHAT and CDR2 is FQNNGV. The CDR3 loop spans 16 amino acids. Based on the CDR3 plus reference TRBV11-2 and TRBJ2-7, the full variable domain is EAGVAQSPRYKIIEKRQSVAFWCNPISGHATLYWYQQILGQGPKLLIQFQNNGVVDDSQLPKDRFSAERLKGVDSTLKIQPAKLEDSAVYLCASTRVQGVYSYEQYFGPGTRLTVT.

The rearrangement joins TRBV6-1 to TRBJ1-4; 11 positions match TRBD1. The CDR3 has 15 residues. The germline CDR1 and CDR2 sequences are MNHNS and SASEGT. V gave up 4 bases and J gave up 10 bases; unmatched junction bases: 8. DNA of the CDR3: TGTGCCAGCAGTGCGTTGCCGGGACAGGGGGGAAAACTGTTTTTT. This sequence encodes CASSALPGQGGKLFF.

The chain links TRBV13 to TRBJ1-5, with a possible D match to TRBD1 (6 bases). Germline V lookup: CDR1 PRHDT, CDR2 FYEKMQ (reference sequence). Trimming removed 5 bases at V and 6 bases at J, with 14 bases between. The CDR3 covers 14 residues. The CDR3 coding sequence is TGTGCCAGCAGCCGGGGGGGCAAGGGTCAGCCCCAGCATTTT. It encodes CASSRGGKGQPQHF.

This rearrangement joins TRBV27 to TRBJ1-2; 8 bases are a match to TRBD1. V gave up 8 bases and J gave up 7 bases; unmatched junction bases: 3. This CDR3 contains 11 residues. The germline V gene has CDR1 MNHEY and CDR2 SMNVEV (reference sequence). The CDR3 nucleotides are TGTGCCAGCGGACAGGGAGCTGGCTACACCTTC. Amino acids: CASGQGAGYTF.

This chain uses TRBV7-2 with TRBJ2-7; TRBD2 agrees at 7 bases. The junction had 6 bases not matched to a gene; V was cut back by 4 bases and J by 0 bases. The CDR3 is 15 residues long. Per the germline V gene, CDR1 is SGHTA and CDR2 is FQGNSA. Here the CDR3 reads CASSSGGRVSYEQYF. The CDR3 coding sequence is TGTGCCAGCAGCTCCGGGGGGAGAGTCTCCTACGAGCAGTACTTC.

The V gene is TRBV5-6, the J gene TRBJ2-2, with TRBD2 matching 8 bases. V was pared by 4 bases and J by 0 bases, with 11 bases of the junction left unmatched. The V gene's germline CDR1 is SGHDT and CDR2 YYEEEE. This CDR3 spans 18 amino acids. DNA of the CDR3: TGTGCCAGCAGCCTCCCTACTAGCGGAGATACGAACACCGGGGAGCTGTTTTTT. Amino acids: CASSLPTSGDTNTGELFF.

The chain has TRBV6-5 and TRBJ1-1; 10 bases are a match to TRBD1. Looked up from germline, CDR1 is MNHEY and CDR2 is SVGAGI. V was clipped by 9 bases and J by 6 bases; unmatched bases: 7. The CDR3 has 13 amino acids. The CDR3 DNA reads TGTGCCAGTTCGATAGGACAGGGGGCTGAAGCTTTCTTT. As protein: CASSIGQGAEAFF.

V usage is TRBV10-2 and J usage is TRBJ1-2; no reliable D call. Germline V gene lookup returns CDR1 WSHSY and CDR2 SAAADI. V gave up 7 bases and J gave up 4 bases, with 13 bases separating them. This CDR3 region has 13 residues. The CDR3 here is CASMEAGRYGYTF. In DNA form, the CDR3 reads TGCGCCAGCATGGAGGCCGGACGCTATGGCTACACCTTC.

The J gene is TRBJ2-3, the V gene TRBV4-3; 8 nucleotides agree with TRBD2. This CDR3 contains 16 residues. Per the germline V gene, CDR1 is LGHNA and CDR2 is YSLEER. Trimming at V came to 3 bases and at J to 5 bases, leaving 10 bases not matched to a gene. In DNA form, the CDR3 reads TGCGCCAGCAGCCATGGTTCAGCGGGGGAAGAAGATACGCAGTATTTT. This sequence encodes CASSHGSAGEEDTQYF.

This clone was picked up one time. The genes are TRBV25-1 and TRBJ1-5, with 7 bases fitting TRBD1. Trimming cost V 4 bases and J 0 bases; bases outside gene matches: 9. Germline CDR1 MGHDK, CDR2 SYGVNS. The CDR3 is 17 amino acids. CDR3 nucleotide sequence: TGTGCCAGCAGTGGTCCCGGACAGGAATATAGCAATCAGCCCCAGCATTTT. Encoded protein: CASSGPGQEYSNQPQHF.

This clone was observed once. CDR3 in DNA: TGCGCCAGCCAACCGGACGCAGGGGGCTCGGGCTACACCTTC. It encodes CASQPDAGGSGYTF. The V and J genes are TRBV5-1 and TRBJ1-2; 8 nucleotides agree with TRBD1. The V and J ends lost 7 bases and 8 bases, in that order; junction bases with no gene match: 13. CDR1 and CDR2 from the germline V gene are SGHRS and YFSETQ. This CDR3 is built from 14 residues.

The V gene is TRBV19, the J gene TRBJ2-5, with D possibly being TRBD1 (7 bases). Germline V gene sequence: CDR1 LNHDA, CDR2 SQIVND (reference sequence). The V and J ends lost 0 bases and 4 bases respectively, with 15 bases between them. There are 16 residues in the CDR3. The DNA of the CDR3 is TGTGCCAGTAGTATAGAAGGAGGGGGCTGGGGAGAGACCCAGTACTTC. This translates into CASSIEGGGWGETQYF.

The CDR3 DNA reads as TGTGCCAGCAGCGGAAGCGGGAGCTCCTACAATGAGCAGTTCTTC. Its translation is CASSGSGSSYNEQFF. V usage is TRBV7-8 and J usage is TRBJ2-1; 8 bases match TRBD2. With 5 bases clipped from V and 0 bases from J, the junction kept 3 bases outside the gene matches. This CDR3 is 15 amino acids long. The germline V gene has CDR1 SGHVS and CDR2 FQNEAQ.

Written as DNA, the CDR3 is TGTGCCAGCAGCGAGGAGCGGCCACCCTACGAGCAGTACTTC. This codes for CASSEERPPYEQYF. The genes are TRBV9 and TRBJ2-7, with TRBD2 as a possible D gene (5 bases). Trimming pared 3 bases from V and 2 bases from J, leaving 12 bases between. Germline V gene sequence: CDR1 SGDLS, CDR2 YYNGEE. The length of the CDR3 is 14 residues. Supplemented by reference TRBV9 and TRBJ2-7, the full variable domain reads DSGVTQTPKHLITATGQRVTLRCSPRSGDLSVYWYQQSLDQGLQFLIQYYNGEERAKGNILERFSAQQFPDLHSELNLSSLELGDSALYFCASSEERPPYEQYFGPGTRLTVT.

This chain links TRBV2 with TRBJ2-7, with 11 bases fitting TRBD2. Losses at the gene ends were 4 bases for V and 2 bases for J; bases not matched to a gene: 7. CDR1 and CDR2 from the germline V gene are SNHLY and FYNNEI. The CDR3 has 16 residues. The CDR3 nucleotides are TGTGCCAGCAGTGTGGTAGCGGGGGGGATTACCTACGAGCAGTACTTC. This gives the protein CASSVVAGGITYEQYF.

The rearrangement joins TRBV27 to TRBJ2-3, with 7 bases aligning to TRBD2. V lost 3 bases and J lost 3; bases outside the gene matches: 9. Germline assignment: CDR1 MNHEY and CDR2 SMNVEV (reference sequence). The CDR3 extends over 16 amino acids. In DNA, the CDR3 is TGTGCCAGCAGTTTGGTAGGAGCGGGGAAAACAGATACGCAGTATTTT. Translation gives CASSLVGAGKTDTQYF.

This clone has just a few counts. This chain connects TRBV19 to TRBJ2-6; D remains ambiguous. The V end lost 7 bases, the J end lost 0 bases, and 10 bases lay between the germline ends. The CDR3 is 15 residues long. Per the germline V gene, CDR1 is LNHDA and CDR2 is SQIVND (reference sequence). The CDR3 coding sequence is TGTGCCAGTATGAGGAGCAACTCTGGGGCCAACGTCCTGACTTTC. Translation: CASMRSNSGANVLTF.

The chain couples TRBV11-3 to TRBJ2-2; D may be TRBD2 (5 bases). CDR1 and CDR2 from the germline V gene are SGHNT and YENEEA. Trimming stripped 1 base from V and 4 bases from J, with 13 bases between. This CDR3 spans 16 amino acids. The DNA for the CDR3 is TGTGCCAGCAGCTTAGTCCTAGCCGTGGCCACCGGGGAGCTGTTTTTT. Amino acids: CASSLVLAVATGELFF.

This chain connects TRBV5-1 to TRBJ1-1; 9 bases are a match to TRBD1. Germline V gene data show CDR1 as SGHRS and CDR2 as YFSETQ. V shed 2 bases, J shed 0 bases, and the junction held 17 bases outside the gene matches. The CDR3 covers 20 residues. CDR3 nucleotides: TGCGCCAGCAGCTTTAGAGGGGGACAGGGTGGTCTAGCAATGAACACTGAAGCTTTCTTT. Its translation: CASSFRGGQGGLAMNTEAFF.

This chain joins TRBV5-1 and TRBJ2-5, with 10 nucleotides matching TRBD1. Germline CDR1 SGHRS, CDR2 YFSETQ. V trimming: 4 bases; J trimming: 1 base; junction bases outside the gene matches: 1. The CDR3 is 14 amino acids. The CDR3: CASSGQGVQETQYF. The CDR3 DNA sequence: TGCGCCAGCAGCGGACAGGGGGTCCAAGAGACCCAGTACTTC.

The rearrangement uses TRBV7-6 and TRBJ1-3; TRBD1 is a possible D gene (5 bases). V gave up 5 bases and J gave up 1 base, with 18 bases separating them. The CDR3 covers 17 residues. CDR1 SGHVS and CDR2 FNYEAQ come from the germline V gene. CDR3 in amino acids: CASSPSDIRVSGNTIYF. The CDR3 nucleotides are TGTGCCAGCAGCCCTAGTGATATCAGGGTTTCTGGAAACACCATATATTTT.

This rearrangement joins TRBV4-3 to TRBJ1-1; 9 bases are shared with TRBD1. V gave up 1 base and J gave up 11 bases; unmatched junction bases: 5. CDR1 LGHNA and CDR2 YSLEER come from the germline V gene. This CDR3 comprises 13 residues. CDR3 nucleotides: TGCGCCAGCAGCCAAGGCCCCGGGACAGGGGCTTTCTTT. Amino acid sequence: CASSQGPGTGAFF.

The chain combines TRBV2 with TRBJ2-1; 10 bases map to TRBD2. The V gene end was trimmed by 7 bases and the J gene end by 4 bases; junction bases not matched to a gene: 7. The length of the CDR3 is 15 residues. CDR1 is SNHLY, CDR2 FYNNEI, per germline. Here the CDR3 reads CASTKLAGWYNEQFF. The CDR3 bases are TGTGCCAGCACCAAACTAGCGGGGTGGTACAATGAGCAGTTCTTC.

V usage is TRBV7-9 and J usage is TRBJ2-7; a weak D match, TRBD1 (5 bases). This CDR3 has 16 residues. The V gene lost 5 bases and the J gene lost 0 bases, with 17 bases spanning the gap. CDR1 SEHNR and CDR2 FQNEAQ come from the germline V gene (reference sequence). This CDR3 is CASSAKVGHSSYEQYF. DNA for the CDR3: TGTGCCAGCAGCGCCAAAGTGGGGCACAGCTCCTACGAGCAGTACTTC.

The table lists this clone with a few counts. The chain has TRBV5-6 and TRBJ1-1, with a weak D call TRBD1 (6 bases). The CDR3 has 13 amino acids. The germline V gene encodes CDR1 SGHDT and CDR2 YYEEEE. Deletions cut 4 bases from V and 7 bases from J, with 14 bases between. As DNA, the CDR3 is TGTGCCAGCAGCCTGTTTGGACAGCGTGAAGCTTTCTTT. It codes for CASSLFGQREAFF. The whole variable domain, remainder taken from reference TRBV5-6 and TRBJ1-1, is DAGVTQSPTHLIKTRGQQVTLRCSPKSGHDTVSWYQQALGQGPQFIFQYYEEEERQRGNFPDRFSGHQFPNYSSELNVNALLLGDSALYLCASSLFGQREAFFGQGTRLTVV.

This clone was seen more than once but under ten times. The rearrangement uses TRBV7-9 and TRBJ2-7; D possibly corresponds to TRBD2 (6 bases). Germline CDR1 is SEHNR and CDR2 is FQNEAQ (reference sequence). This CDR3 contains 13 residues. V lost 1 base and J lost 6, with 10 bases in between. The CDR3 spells CASSLVWGGEQYF. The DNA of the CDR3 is TGTGCCAGCAGCTTAGTGTGGGGAGGCGAGCAGTACTTC.

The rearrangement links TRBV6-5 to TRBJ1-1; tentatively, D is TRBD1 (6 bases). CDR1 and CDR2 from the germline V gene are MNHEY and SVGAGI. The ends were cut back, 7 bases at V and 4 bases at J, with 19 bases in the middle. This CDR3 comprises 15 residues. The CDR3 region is CASTIRGGPFTEAFF. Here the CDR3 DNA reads TGTGCCAGCACCATAAGGGGGGGACCCTTCACTGAAGCTTTCTTT.

CDR3 DNA: TGTGCCAGCAGCGACAGGGGGCAAACTGAAGCTTTCTTT. The encoded protein is CASSDRGQTEAFF. This chain links TRBV2 with TRBJ1-1; 10 bases agree with TRBD1. The CDR3 has 13 amino acids. Germline V CDR1 and CDR2: SNHLY, FYNNEI. With V trimmed by 6 bases and J by 5 bases, 3 bases remained unmatched.

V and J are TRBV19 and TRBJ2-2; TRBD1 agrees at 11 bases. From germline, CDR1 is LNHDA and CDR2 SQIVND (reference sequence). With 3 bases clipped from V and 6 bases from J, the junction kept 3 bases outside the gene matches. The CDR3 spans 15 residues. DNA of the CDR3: TGTGCCAGTAGTATCGGGACAGGGGGTCCCGGGGAGCTGTTTTTT. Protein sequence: CASSIGTGGPGELFF. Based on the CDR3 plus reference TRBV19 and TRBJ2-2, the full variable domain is DGGITQSPKYLFRKEGQNVTLSCEQNLNHDAMYWYRQDPGQGLRLIYYSQIVNDFQKGDIAEGYSVSREKKESFPLTVTSAQKNPTAFYLCASSIGTGGPGELFFGEGSRLTVL.

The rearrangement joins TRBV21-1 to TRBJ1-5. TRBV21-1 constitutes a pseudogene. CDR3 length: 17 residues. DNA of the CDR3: TGTGCCAGCAGCAAAGGGGGGGATCGATATAGCAATCAGCCCCAGCATTTT. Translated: CASSKGGDRYSNQPQHF.

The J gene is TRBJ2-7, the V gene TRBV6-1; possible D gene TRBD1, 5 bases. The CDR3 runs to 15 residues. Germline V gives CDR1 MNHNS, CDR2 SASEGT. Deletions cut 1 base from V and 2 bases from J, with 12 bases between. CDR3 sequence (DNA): TGTGCCAGCAGTGAAGGTCCAGGGAAGCCCTACGAGCAGTACTTC. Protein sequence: CASSEGPGKPYEQYF.

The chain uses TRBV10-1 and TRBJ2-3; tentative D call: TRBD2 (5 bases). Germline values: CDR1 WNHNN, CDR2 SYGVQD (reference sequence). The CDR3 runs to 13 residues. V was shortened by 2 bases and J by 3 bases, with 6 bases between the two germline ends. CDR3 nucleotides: TGCGCCAGCAGTGAGCGGGGAACAGATACGCAGTATTTT. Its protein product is CASSERGTDTQYF.